Listed below are T cell receptor beta chains from one sample, sequenced in a study of cytomegalovirus exposure and HLA in healthy donors. Profiling relied on immunoSEQ multiplex PCR, and the TCRdb table lists in-frame clones only, not all of them. This sample has 150,000 to 200,000 clones, with approximately 80% found just once. The sequencing input was PBMCs. These receptors all come from a man aged 18 to 29 in good health and CMV-seropositive. CDR3s include the opening cysteine and the closing phenylalanine or tryptophan. A D gene is named only where the DNA matches it firmly. A row's size may be missing; if present it is once, few, many or a size class.

d_gene	j_gene	abundance	v_gene	CDR3aa	CDR3nt
TRBD2	TRBJ2-7	.	TRBV7-8	CASVKRDFYEQYF	TGTGCCAGCGTTAAGCGGGACTTCTACGAGCAGTACTTC
TRBD2	TRBJ2-1	.	TRBV7-6	CASSLVSYGTSGRNNEQFF	TGTGCCAGCAGCTTGGTCTCCTACGGGACTAGCGGGAGGAACAATGAGCAGTTCTTC
.	TRBJ2-7	.	TRBV19	CASRSHSSVYEQYF	TGTGCCAGTAGATCCCACTCCAGCGTATACGAGCAGTACTTC
TRBD1	TRBJ2-1	.	TRBV7-2	CASSINRGKNEQFF	TGTGCCAGCAGCATCAACAGGGGGAAAAATGAGCAGTTCTTC
.	TRBJ2-7	.	TRBV5-6	CASSLADTVEQYF	TGTGCCAGCAGCTTGGCCGACACCGTCGAGCAGTACTTC
TRBD2	TRBJ2-3	.	TRBV13	CASSPKDGTSGRDTQYF	TGTGCCAGCAGCCCTAAGGACGGGACTAGCGGGAGGGATACGCAGTATTTT
.	TRBJ1-3	.	TRBV4-3	CASSQGREFSSGNTIYF	TGCGCCAGCAGCCAAGGCCGGGAATTCAGCTCTGGAAACACCATATATTTT
TRBD1	TRBJ1-2	.	TRBV29-1	CSVEIPDRDYGYTF	TGCAGCGTAGAAATCCCTGACAGGGACTATGGCTACACCTTC
TRBD1	TRBJ1-1	.	TRBV7-9	CASSRGQGRVAFF	TGTGCCAGCAGCCGGGGACAGGGTCGAGTGGCTTTCTTT
TRBD2	TRBJ2-3	.	TRBV6-1	CAGGVGPDTQYF	TGTGCCGGGGGGGTAGGGCCAGATACGCAGTATTTT
.	TRBJ1-1	.	TRBV5-1	CASSYRESEAFF	TGCGCCAGCAGCTACAGGGAATCTGAAGCTTTCTTT
TRBD1	TRBJ1-5	few	TRBV28	CASTPPGGDNQPQHF	TGTGCCAGCACCCCCCCAGGGGGTGACAATCAGCCCCAGCATTTT
.	TRBJ2-7	.	TRBV5-8	CANGRGQTFNEQYF	TGTGCCAACGGCCGTGGACAGACTTTCAACGAGCAGTACTTC
.	TRBJ2-4	.	TRBV27	CASSLSVVVGAAAKNIQYF	TGTGCCAGCAGTTTATCCGTGGTAGTGGGGGCCGCAGCCAAAAACATTCAGTACTTC
.	TRBJ2-1	once	TRBV9	CASSSLTNSQFF	TGTGCCAGCAGTAGTCTCACTAATTCACAGTTCTTC
.	TRBJ2-1	.	TRBV4-1	CASSLLLGVAVYNEQFF	TGCGCCAGCAGCCTCCTTCTAGGGGTAGCGGTGTACAATGAGCAGTTCTTC
TRBD2	TRBJ2-1	.	TRBV25-1	CASSESGLAGNNEQFF	TGTGCCAGCAGTGAATCGGGACTAGCGGGAAACAATGAGCAGTTCTTC
TRBD2	TRBJ2-3	.	TRBV27	CASSPHGTSESDTQYF	TGTGCCAGCAGTCCCCACGGGACTAGTGAGTCGGATACGCAGTATTTT
.	TRBJ1-3	.	TRBV2	CASTIPPGFSGNTIYF	TGTGCCAGCACAATCCCCCCCGGTTTCTCTGGAAACACCATATATTTT
TRBD1	TRBJ1-1	.	TRBV19	CASSPSGQANTEAFF	TGTGCCAGTAGTCCATCGGGACAGGCGAACACTGAAGCTTTCTTT
TRBD2	TRBJ2-1	many	TRBV6-1	CASTREVSNEQFF	TGTGCCAGCACCCGGGAGGTGAGCAATGAGCAGTTCTTC
.	TRBJ1-4	.	TRBV11-2	CASSLEGRTNEKLFF	TGTGCCAGCAGCCTAGAGGGGAGAACTAATGAAAAACTGTTTTTT
.	TRBJ2-7	few	TRBV27	CASSLSQGYEQYF	TGTGCCAGCAGTTTATCCCAGGGCTACGAGCAGTACTTC
.	TRBJ2-3	.	TRBV11-2	CASSLSPDTQYF	TGTGCCAGCAGCCTAAGTCCAGATACGCAGTATTTT
.	TRBJ1-1	.	TRBV21-1	CATTGGATAEAFF	TGTGCCACTACAGGGGGCGCAACGGCTGAAGCTTTCTTT
TRBD1	TRBJ2-3	.	TRBV6-6	CASSRQGANTDTQYF	TGTGCCAGCAGTCGACAGGGGGCGAACACAGATACGCAGTATTTT
TRBD1	TRBJ2-7	few	TRBV6-6	CASSHPRDRLYEQYF	TGTGCCAGCAGTCACCCCCGGGACAGACTTTACGAGCAGTACTTC
.	TRBJ1-1	.	TRBV29-1	CSADRGSPEAFF	TGCAGCGCTGACCGGGGGTCCCCTGAAGCTTTCTTT
.	TRBJ2-7	few	TRBV11-2	CASSFPLEGALDEQYF	TGTGCCAGCAGCTTCCCCCTGGAAGGGGCACTCGACGAGCAGTACTTC
TRBD1	TRBJ1-2	.	TRBV7-2	CASSLRTGEGYTF	TGTGCCAGCAGCCTAAGGACAGGGGAGGGCTACACCTTC
.	TRBJ2-1	.	TRBV6-1	CASHHGGNEQFF	TGTGCCAGCCACCACGGGGGAAATGAGCAGTTCTTC
TRBD2	TRBJ2-7	.	TRBV4-3	CASSQEAGDSYEQYF	TGCGCCAGCAGCCAGGAAGCGGGGGACTCCTACGAGCAGTACTTC
.	TRBJ1-4	.	TRBV7-2	CASSARHATNEKLFF	TGTGCCAGCAGCGCCCGACACGCAACTAATGAAAAACTGTTTTTT
TRBD2	TRBJ2-1	once	TRBV6-4	CASSEGLADYNEQFF	TGTGCCAGCAGTGAGGGACTAGCGGATTACAATGAGCAGTTCTTC
.	TRBJ1-1	.	TRBV30	CAWSTVLMAFF	TGTGCCTGGTCGACAGTTTTGATGGCTTTCTTT
TRBD2	TRBJ2-7	.	TRBV7-2	CASSLAAGPYEQYF	TGTGCCAGCAGCCTAGCGGCAGGGCCCTACGAGCAGTACTTC
TRBD1	TRBJ1-2	.	TRBV6-1	CASSVDRGRYGYTF	TGTGCCAGCAGTGTCGACAGGGGCCGCTATGGCTACACCTTC
.	TRBJ2-7	.	TRBV6-4	CASSSGRGEQYF	TGTGCCAGCAGTTCAGGCCGGGGCGAGCAGTACTTC
.	TRBJ2-2	.	TRBV11-2	CASSLGVTGELFF	TGTGCCAGCAGCTTAGGAGTCACCGGGGAGCTGTTTTTT
.	TRBJ1-3	.	TRBV7-2	CASSLVSPGTGNTIYF	TGTGCCAGCAGCTTAGTTAGTCCGGGTACGGGAAACACCATATATTTT
.	TRBJ1-5	.	TRBV2	CASSGTVNQPQHF	TGTGCCAGCAGTGGGACAGTCAATCAGCCCCAGCATTTT
.	TRBJ1-1	.	TRBV6-5	CATHTTQEAFF	TGTGCCACCCATACGACACAGGAAGCTTTCTTT
TRBD2	TRBJ2-1	.	TRBV7-9	CASSSELAGESYNEQFF	TGTGCCAGCAGCTCCGAATTAGCGGGAGAGTCCTACAATGAGCAGTTCTTC
.	TRBJ2-1	.	TRBV27	CASSSLTGEPNEQFF	TGTGCCAGCAGCTCCCTCACCGGGGAACCCAATGAGCAGTTCTTC
TRBD1	TRBJ2-3	.	TRBV28	CASSSRQGSDTQYF	TGTGCCAGCAGTTCCCGACAGGGGTCAGATACGCAGTATTTT
.	TRBJ1-1	few	TRBV19	CASSQLSGEAFF	TGTGCCAGTAGTCAACTGTCAGGGGAAGCTTTCTTT
.	TRBJ1-1	.	TRBV19	CASRGLKPGGQWLNTEAFF	TGTGCCAGTAGGGGCCTTAAACCAGGAGGGCAGTGGCTGAACACTGAAGCTTTCTTT
.	TRBJ2-7	once	TRBV28	CASSYAKRQYF	TGTGCCAGCAGCTATGCAAAACGGCAGTACTTC
.	TRBJ2-7	.	TRBV14	CASSHVPSYEQYF	TGTGCCAGCAGCCACGTCCCGTCGTACGAGCAGTACTTC
.	TRBJ1-2	.	TRBV14	CASSADRTYGYTF	TGTGCCAGCAGCGCGGACAGAACATATGGCTACACCTTC
.	TRBJ2-3	once	TRBV11-1	CASSFGGPTDTQYF	TGTGCCAGCAGCTTCGGGGGGCCCACAGATACGCAGTATTTT
TRBD1	TRBJ1-3	.	TRBV6-4	CASSYQGASGNTIYF	TGTGCCAGCAGTTATCAGGGGGCCTCTGGAAACACCATATATTTT
.	TRBJ1-1	.	TRBV18	CASSPGTAYTEAFF	TGTGCCAGCTCACCAGGCACAGCTTACACTGAAGCTTTCTTT
.	TRBJ2-7	once	TRBV6-1	CASMEASRSYEQYF	TGTGCCAGCATGGAGGCAAGCCGCTCCTACGAGCAGTACTTC
.	TRBJ2-3	.	TRBV9	CASSVATAGPAQGRWSDTQYF	TGTGCCAGCAGCGTAGCTACTGCCGGACCGGCGCAGGGAAGATGGTCAGATACGCAGTATTTT
.	TRBJ1-1	few	TRBV4-1	CASSHNTGNTEAFF	TGCGCCAGCAGCCACAACACAGGGAACACTGAAGCTTTCTTT